This TCR beta chain originates from a study of identical twins. Carrying unique molecular identifiers, the cDNA also gained a universal primer site through template switching. TCRdb recomputed calls from the 5' RACE reads with MiXCR, one row per CDR3 protein. Among some 330,000 distinct CDR3 sequences listed, roughly 9% were seen once. At least ten counts were recorded for this clonotype. Sequencing was carried out using naive T cells sorted from blood. This TCR derives from a woman between 45 and 60 years old in good health.

CDR3: CSVDTNTGELFF. The CDR3 DNA follows: TGCAGCGTTGACACGAACACCGGGGAGCTGTTTTTT. The chain uses TRBV29-1 and TRBJ2-2; D is uncertain. Germline CDR1 SQVTM, CDR2 ANQGSEA. Deletions cut 3 bases from V and 0 bases from J, with 2 bases between. The CDR3 loop spans 12 amino acids.